The present TCR beta chain was sequenced within a study of blood T cell repertoires in COVID-19. The overall study: PBMCs, B-cell-depleted T cells, or T cells were the source of the cDNA or gDNA that made up the material.

As processed by the authors: Estimation of nucleated cell counts was performed using reference gene primer amplification. The method was immunoSEQ multiplex PCR; TCRdb's version includes in-frame clones alone and lacks a portion of them. Clone size and V and J calls were adopted from that table, with D and trimming inferred from the DNA. Of 40,000 to 55,000 clones listed, 75% to 90% are singletons. Germline assignment: CDR1 KGHSH and CDR2 LQKENI. The CDR3 has 16 residues. Trimming at V came to 1 base and at J to 4 bases, leaving 2 bases not matched to a gene. The sequence was collected from a human donor with acute or convalescent COVID-19. The donor label of this sample is uncertain. The sequencing sample was made of peripheral blood. V is TRBV18 and J is TRBJ2-5; 14 bases are a match to TRBD2. The CDR3 DNA sequence: TGTGCCAGCTCACCACGGGGGACTAGCGGGAGAGAGACCCAGTACTTC. It yields the protein CASSPRGTSGRETQYF.